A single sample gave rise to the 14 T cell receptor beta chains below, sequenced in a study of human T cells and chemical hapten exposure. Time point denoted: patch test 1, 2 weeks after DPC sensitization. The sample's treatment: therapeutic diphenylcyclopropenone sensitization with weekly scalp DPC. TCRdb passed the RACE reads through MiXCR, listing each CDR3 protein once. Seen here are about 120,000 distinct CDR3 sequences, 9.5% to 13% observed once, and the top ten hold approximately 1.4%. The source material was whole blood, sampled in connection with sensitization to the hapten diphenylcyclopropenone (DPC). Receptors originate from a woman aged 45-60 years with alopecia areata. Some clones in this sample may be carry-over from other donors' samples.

The CDR3: CASSSQGGTARTYEQYF. CDR3 DNA: TGTGCCAGCAGCTCGCAGGGCGGGACAGCCCGGACGTACGAGCAGTACTTC. V usage is TRBV7-8 and J usage is TRBJ2-7, with D possibly matching TRBD1 (7 bases). The CDR3 consists of 17 residues. CDR1 and CDR2 (germline): SGHVS, FQNEAQ. The germline V and J ends were trimmed by 4 bases and 4 bases, with 23 bases remaining between them.

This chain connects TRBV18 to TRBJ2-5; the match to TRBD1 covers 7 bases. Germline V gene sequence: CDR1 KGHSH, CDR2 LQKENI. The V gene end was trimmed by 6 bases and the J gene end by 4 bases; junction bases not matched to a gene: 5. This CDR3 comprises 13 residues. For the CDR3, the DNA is TGTGCCAGCTCCCCGTGGGACAGAGAGACCCAGTACTTC. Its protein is CASSPWDRETQYF.

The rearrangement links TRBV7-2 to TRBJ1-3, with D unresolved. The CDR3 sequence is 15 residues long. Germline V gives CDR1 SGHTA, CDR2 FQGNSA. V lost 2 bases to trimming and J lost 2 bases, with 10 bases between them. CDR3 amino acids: CASSLNFLAGNTIYF. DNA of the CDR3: TGTGCCAGCAGCTTAAATTTTTTGGCTGGAAACACCATATATTTT.

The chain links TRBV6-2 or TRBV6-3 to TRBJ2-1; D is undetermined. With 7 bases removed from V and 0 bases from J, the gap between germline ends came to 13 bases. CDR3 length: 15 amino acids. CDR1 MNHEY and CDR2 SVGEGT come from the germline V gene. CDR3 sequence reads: CASTSSPPSYNEQFF. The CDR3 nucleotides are TGTGCCAGCACGAGCTCCCCTCCCTCCTACAATGAGCAGTTCTTC.

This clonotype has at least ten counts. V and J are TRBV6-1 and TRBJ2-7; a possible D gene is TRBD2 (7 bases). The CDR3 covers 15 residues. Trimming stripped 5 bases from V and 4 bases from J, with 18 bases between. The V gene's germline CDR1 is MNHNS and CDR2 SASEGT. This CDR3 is CASSPRTGGPYEQYF. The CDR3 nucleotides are TGTGCCAGCAGTCCCCGGACGGGGGGCCCATACGAGCAGTACTTC.

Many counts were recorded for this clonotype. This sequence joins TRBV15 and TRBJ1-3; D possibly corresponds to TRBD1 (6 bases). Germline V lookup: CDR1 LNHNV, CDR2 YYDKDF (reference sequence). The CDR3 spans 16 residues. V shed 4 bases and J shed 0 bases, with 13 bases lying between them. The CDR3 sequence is CATSTPTGPSGNTIYF. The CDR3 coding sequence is TGTGCCACCAGCACTCCAACAGGGCCCTCTGGAAACACCATATATTTT.

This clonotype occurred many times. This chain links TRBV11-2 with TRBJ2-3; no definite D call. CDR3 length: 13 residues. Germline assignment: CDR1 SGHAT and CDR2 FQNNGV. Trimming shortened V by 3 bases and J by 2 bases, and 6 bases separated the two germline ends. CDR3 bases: TGTGCCAGCAGCTTCAGGCCCACAGATACGCAGTATTTT. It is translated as CASSFRPTDTQYF.

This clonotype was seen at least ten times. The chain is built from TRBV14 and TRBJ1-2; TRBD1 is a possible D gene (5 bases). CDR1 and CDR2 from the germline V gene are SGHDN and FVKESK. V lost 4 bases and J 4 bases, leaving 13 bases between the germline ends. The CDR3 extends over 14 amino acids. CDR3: CASSPGTVSYGYTF. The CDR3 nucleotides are TGTGCCAGCAGCCCCGGGACGGTTAGCTATGGCTACACCTTC.

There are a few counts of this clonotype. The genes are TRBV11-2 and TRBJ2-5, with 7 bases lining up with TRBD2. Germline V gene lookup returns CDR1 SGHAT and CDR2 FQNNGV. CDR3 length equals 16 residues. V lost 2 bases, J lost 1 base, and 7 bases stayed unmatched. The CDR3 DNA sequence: TGTGCCAGCAGCTTATCGCCTCTAGCGGTCCAAGAGACCCAGTACTTC. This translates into CASSLSPLAVQETQYF.

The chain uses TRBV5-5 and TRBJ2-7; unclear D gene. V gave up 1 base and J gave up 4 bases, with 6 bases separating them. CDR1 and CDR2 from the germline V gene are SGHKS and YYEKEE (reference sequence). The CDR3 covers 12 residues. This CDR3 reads CASSLTRYEQYF. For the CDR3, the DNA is TGTGCCAGCAGCTTGACGCGGTACGAGCAGTACTTC.

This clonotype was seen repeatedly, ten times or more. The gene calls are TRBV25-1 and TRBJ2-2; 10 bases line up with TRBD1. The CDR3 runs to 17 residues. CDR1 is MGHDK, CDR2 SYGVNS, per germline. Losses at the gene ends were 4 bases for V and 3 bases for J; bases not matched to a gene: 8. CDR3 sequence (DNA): TGTGCCAGCAGTGGGACAGGGGGGACCGCGGACACCGGGGAGCTGTTTTTT. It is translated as CASSGTGGTADTGELFF.

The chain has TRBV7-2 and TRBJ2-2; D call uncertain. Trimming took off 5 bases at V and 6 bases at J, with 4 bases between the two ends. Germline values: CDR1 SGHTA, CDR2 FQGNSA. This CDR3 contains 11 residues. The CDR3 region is CASSPSGELFF. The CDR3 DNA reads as TGTGCCAGCAGCCCCTCCGGGGAGCTGTTTTTT.

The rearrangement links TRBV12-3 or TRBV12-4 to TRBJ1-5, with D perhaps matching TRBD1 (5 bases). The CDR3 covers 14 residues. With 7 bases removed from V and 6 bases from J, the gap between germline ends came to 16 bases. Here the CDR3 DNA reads TGTGCCAGCAAGGAGCAGTCAGGGAGTCAGCCCCAGCATTTT. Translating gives CASKEQSGSQPQHF.

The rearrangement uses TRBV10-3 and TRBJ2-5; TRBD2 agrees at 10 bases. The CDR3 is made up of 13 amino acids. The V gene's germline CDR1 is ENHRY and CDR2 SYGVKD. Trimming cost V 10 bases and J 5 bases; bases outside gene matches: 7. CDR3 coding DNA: TGTGCCACCAAGCGGGAGGGCCAGGAGACCCAGTACTTC. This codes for CATKREGQETQYF.